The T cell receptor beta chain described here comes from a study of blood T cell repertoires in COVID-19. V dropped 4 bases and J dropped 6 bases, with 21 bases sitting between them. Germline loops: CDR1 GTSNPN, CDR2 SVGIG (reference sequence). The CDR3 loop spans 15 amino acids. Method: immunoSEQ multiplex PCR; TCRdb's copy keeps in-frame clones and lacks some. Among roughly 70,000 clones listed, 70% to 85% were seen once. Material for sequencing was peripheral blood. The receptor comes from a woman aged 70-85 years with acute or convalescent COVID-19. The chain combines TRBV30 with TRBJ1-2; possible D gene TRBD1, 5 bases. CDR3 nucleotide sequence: TGTGCCTGGACGTCCGAATGGGGCGCGCGTAATGGCTACACCTTC. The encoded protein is CAWTSEWGARNGYTF. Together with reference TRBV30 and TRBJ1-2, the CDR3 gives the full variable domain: SQTIHQWPATLVQPVGSPLSLECTVEGTSNPNLYWYRQAAGRGLQLLFYSVGIGQISSEVPQNLSASRPQDRQFILSSKKLLLSDSGFYLCAWTSEWGARNGYTFGSGTRLTVV.